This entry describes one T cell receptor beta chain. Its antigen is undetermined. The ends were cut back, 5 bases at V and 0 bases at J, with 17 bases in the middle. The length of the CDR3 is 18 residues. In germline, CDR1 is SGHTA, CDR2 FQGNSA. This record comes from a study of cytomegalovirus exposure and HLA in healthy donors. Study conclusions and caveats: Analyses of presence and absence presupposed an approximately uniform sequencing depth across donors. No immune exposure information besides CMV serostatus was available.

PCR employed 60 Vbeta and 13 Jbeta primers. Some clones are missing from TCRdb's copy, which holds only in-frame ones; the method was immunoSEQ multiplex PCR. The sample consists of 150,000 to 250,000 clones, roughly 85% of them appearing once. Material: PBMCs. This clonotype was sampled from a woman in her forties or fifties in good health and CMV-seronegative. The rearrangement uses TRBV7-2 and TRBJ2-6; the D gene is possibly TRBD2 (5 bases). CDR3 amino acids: CASSPRRVSDSGANVLTF. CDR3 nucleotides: TGTGCCAGCAGCCCACGGCGGGTTAGCGACTCTGGGGCCAACGTCCTGACTTTC. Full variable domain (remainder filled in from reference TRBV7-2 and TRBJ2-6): GAGVSQSPSNKVTEKGKDVELRCDPISGHTALYWYRQSLGQGLEFLIYFQGNSAPDKSGLPSDRFSAERTGGSVSTLTIQRTQQEDSAVYLCASSPRRVSDSGANVLTFGAGSRLTVL.